What follows describes a single T cell receptor beta chain. This CDR3 has 14 amino acids. The germline V and J ends were trimmed by 4 bases and 2 bases, with 9 bases remaining between them. From germline, CDR1 is SEHNR and CDR2 FQNEAQ (reference sequence). The sample originates from a study of blood T cell repertoires in COVID-19. Study summary: The study drew acute and convalescent COVID-19 samples from the United States, Italy and Spain. From T cells, B-cell-depleted T cells, or PBMCs came the material, which was cDNA or gDNA.

Per the study methods: Using reference gene primer amplification, nucleated cell counts were estimated. Sequencing used immunoSEQ multiplex PCR; TCRdb keeps in-frame clones, though not all of them. V and J calls and clone size come straight from that table; D and trimming were deduced from the DNA. The sample consists of around 7,000 clones, 86% of them appearing once. The chain joins TRBV7-9 to TRBJ1-5; D not certain. The source of this sequence is a human donor with active COVID-19. The donor label of this sample is uncertain. Material for sequencing was peripheral blood. Written as DNA, the CDR3 is TGTGCCAGCAGCTCTACAGTAGGCAATCAGCCCCAGCATTTT. The encoded protein is CASSSTVGNQPQHF.